Shown below are 21 T cell receptor beta chains from a single sample sequenced in a study of T cell responses to AZD1222 COVID-19 vaccine. Here immunoSEQ multiplex PCR was the method, and the copy in TCRdb shows in-frame clones only, minus some. The sample comprises about 140,000 clones, roughly nine tenths of which are singletons, and around 3.6% rests with the top ten. The specimen comprised peripheral blood, sampled on day 0 of AZD1222 vaccination. These receptors all stem from an adult in good health.

The gene calls are TRBV6-5 and TRBJ2-7; tentative D call: TRBD1 (6 bases). The CDR3 covers 14 residues. Trimming took 2 bases from V and 3 from J, leaving 11 bases between them. Per germline, CDR1 MNHEY and CDR2 SVGAGI. CDR3 nucleotide sequence: TGTGCCAGCAGTTACAGACAGGCTGGCTACGAGCAGTACTTC. Amino acids: CASSYRQAGYEQYF.

The chain carries TRBV19 and TRBJ2-5; either TRBD1 or TRBD2 may fit D (5 bases each). This CDR3 spans 15 amino acids. Germline V CDR1 and CDR2: LNHDA, SQIVND (reference sequence). The germline V and J ends were trimmed by 0 bases and 4 bases, with 12 bases remaining between them. Here the CDR3 reads CASSIDRFGGETQYF. The CDR3 DNA reads as TGTGCCAGTAGTATAGATCGATTTGGGGGAGAGACCCAGTACTTC.

This clone has a single count. The rearrangement uses TRBV9 and TRBJ1-1; no clear D. The CDR3 length is 11 residues. Germline CDR1 reads SGDLS; CDR2 reads YYNGEE. Trimming took 3 bases from V and 8 from J, leaving 8 bases between them. CDR3 nucleotide sequence: TGTGCCAGCAGCGCCGCACAGGAAGCTTTCTTT. Encoded protein: CASSAAQEAFF.

The table lists this clone with a count of one. The chain employs TRBV5-5 and TRBJ1-5, with a possible D match to TRBD1 (5 bases). Germline-derived CDR1 and CDR2 are SGHKS and YYEKEE (reference sequence). Trimming took off 1 base at V and 5 bases at J, with 13 bases between the two ends. The CDR3 loop spans 15 amino acids. The CDR3 DNA is TGTGCCAGCAGCTTGAGAGGCGGGGCTCATCAGCCCCAGCATTTT. Its protein is CASSLRGGAHQPQHF.

This sequence joins TRBV6-5 and TRBJ1-3; D might be TRBD1 (5 bases). Germline CDR1 reads MNHEY; CDR2 reads SVGAGI. V was pared by 8 bases and J by 2 bases, with 16 bases between. The CDR3 has 15 residues. CDR3 bases: TGTGCCAGCGGCATGTTGGGGCGGACTGGAAACACCATATATTTT. Its protein is CASGMLGRTGNTIYF.

The CDR3 region has the DNA TGTGCCAGCAACCTAGGACCAGGGGGTGAGCAGTTCTTC. As protein: CASNLGPGGEQFF. The chain combines TRBV2 with TRBJ2-1, with TRBD1 matching over 7 bases. The CDR3 contains 13 residues. V lost 7 bases and J lost 9; bases outside the gene matches: 9. The germline gives CDR1 SNHLY, CDR2 FYNNEI.

The V call is TRBV10-3, the J call TRBJ1-5, with D unresolved. V shed 0 bases and J shed 13 bases, with 10 bases lying between them. Looked up from germline, CDR1 is ENHRY and CDR2 is SYGVKD. The CDR3 has 12 residues. Here the CDR3 DNA reads TGTGCCATCAGTGAGTCGATAGGGTGGCAGCATTTT. Protein: CAISESIGWQHF.

The V and J genes are TRBV7-9 and TRBJ2-1; 14 bases line up with TRBD2. Germline V gene data show CDR1 as SEHNR and CDR2 as FQNEAQ (reference sequence). This CDR3 is 18 amino acids long. With V trimmed by 5 bases and J by 3 bases, 9 bases remained unmatched. DNA for the CDR3: TGTGCCAGCAGCCTATTCCCTGGACTAGCGGGGGGCTACAATGAGCAGTTCTTC. Translating it yields CASSLFPGLAGGYNEQFF. Full variable domain (rest looked up from reference TRBV7-9 and TRBJ2-1): DTGVSQNPRHKITKRGQNVTFRCDPISEHNRLYWYRQTLGQGPEFLTYFQNEAQLEKSRLLSDRFSAERPKGSFSTLEIQRTEQGDSAMYLCASSLFPGLAGGYNEQFFGPGTRLTVL.

The chain employs TRBV5-5 and TRBJ1-1; weak D call: TRBD1 (5 bases). The CDR3 covers 13 residues. V gave up 4 bases and J gave up 1 base, with 8 bases separating them. From germline, CDR1 is SGHKS and CDR2 YYEKEE (reference sequence). The CDR3 DNA follows: TGTGCCAGCAGCGCGGGACGGAACACTGAAGCTTTCTTT. As protein: CASSAGRNTEAFF.

This chain joins TRBV5-1 and TRBJ1-2; possibly TRBD1 for D (6 bases). This CDR3 has 15 amino acids. The germline V gene encodes CDR1 SGHRS and CDR2 YFSETQ. The V and J ends lost 5 bases and 4 bases respectively, with 18 bases between them. CDR3 amino acids: CASSPEAGVGYGYTF. The CDR3 DNA reads TGCGCCAGCAGTCCGGAGGCAGGGGTCGGCTATGGCTACACCTTC.

The sample holds one count of this clone. The rearrangement uses TRBV7-2 and TRBJ2-4, with 10 bases fitting TRBD2. Germline CDR1 reads SGHTA; CDR2 reads FQGNSA. The CDR3 is 15 residues long. Unmatched junction bases numbered 5, after V lost 5 bases and J lost 4 bases. The chain's CDR3 is CASSPGLAEKNIQYF. The CDR3 DNA is TGTGCCAGCAGCCCCGGACTAGCGGAAAAAAACATTCAGTACTTC.

The chain combines TRBV2 with TRBJ2-1; D might be TRBD1 or TRBD2, each matching 7 bases. Trimming pared 5 bases from V and 7 bases from J, leaving 15 bases between. CDR3 size: 14 residues. CDR1 is SNHLY and CDR2 is FYNNEI in the germline V gene. The CDR3 here is CASSLRGRANEQFF. In nucleotides, the CDR3 is TGTGCCAGCAGTCTCAGGGGGAGGGCGAATGAGCAGTTCTTC. Drawing the rest from reference TRBV2 and TRBJ2-1, the complete variable domain is EPEVTQTPSHQVTQMGQEVILRCVPISNHLYFYWYRQILGQKVEFLVSFYNNEISEKSEIFDDQFSVERPDGSNFTLKIRSTKLEDSAMYFCASSLRGRANEQFFGPGTRLTVL.

The chain links TRBV12-3 or TRBV12-4 to TRBJ1-6, with D tentatively TRBD1 (6 bases). V was pared by 10 bases and J by 11 bases, with 18 bases between. This CDR3 region has 13 residues. The CDR3 reads CATRGGDVAPLHF. CDR3 DNA sequence: TGTGCCACTCGAGGGGGTGACGTGGCACCCCTCCACTTT.

The V and J genes are TRBV5-1 and TRBJ1-3; the D gene is possibly TRBD1 (5 bases). The germline CDR1 and CDR2 sequences are SGHRS and YFSETQ. The CDR3 loop spans 15 amino acids. V lost 0 bases, J lost 3 bases, and 10 bases lay in between. The CDR3 DNA is TGCGCCAGCAGCTTGGATTCAGGGAATGGAAACACCATATATTTT. It specifies CASSLDSGNGNTIYF.

The rearrangement links TRBV7-9 to TRBJ2-7; D unresolved. Trimming removed 1 base from V and 2 bases from J, with 9 bases in between. Germline CDR1 is SEHNR and CDR2 is FQNEAQ (reference sequence). The CDR3 contains 14 residues. CDR3 region: CASSLVIATYEQYF. The CDR3 DNA reads TGTGCCAGCAGCTTAGTAATCGCTACCTACGAGCAGTACTTC.

This sequence joins TRBV19 and TRBJ2-1, with 8 bases that match TRBD1. The CDR3 has 16 amino acids. Germline V lookup: CDR1 LNHDA, CDR2 SQIVND (reference sequence). Trimming took 4 bases from V and 5 from J; bases not matched to a gene: 10. CDR3 in amino acids: CASSTSRTGRHNEQFF. In nucleotides, the CDR3 is TGTGCCAGTAGTACAAGTCGGACAGGGAGACACAATGAGCAGTTCTTC.

This CDR3 reads CASRHRTGGQGTDTQYF. Here the CDR3 DNA reads TGTGCCAGCAGGCACAGGACAGGGGGTCAAGGCACAGATACGCAGTATTTT. This chain joins TRBV2 and TRBJ2-3; 10 bases line up with TRBD1. Germline-derived CDR1 and CDR2 are SNHLY and FYNNEI. The V and J ends lost 6 bases and 1 base, in that order; junction bases with no gene match: 10. There are 17 residues in the CDR3.

This clone was seen only once. This rearrangement joins TRBV4-1 to TRBJ1-1; D is ambiguous. The germline V and J ends were trimmed by 1 base and 8 bases, with 17 bases remaining between them. The germline V gene encodes CDR1 MGHRA and CDR2 YSYEKL. The CDR3 is made up of 15 amino acids. This CDR3 is CASSQVGTKHQEAFF. The CDR3 DNA reads as TGCGCCAGCAGCCAAGTGGGTACCAAGCACCAAGAAGCTTTCTTT.

The rearrangement links TRBV7-9 to TRBJ1-2, with a weak D call TRBD1 (6 bases). CDR1 and CDR2 (germline): SEHNR, FQNEAQ (reference sequence). The CDR3 contains 15 residues. V was shortened by 4 bases and J by 5 bases, with 17 bases between the two germline ends. The CDR3 sequence is CASSSGTLRGYGYTF. In nucleotides, the CDR3 is TGTGCCAGCAGCTCAGGGACACTTCGAGGGTATGGCTACACCTTC.

V usage is TRBV5-4 and J usage is TRBJ1-1; weak D call: TRBD1 (5 bases). Per the germline V gene, CDR1 is SGHNT and CDR2 is YYREEE (reference sequence). This CDR3 is 14 amino acids long. The V end lost 1 base, the J end lost 4 bases, and 11 bases lay between the germline ends. The chain's CDR3 is CASSLSQGLTEAFF. In DNA form, the CDR3 reads TGTGCCAGCAGCTTGAGTCAGGGACTCACTGAAGCTTTCTTT.

The chain joins TRBV11-3 to TRBJ1-2; no definite D call. This CDR3 is 12 amino acids long. The germline CDR1 and CDR2 sequences are SGHNT and YENEEA. V shed 5 bases and J shed 6 bases, with 10 bases lying between them. DNA of the CDR3: TGTGCCAGCAGCGAGCAGGAAAATGGCTACACCTTC. Encoded protein: CASSEQENGYTF.